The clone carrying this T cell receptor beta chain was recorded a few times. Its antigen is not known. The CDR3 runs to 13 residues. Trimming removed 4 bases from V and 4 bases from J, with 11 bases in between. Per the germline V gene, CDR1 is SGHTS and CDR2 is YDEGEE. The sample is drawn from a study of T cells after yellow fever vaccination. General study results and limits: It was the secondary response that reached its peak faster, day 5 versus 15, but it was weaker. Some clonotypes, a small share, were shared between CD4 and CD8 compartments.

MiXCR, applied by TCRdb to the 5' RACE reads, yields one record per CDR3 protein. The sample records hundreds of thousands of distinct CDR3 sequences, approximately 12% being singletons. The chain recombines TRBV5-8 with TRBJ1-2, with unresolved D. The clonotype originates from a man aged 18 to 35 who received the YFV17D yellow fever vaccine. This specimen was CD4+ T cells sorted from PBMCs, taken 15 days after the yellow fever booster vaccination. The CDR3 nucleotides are TGTGCCAGCAGCGCCTACGGAACCTATGGCTACACCTTC. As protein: CASSAYGTYGYTF.